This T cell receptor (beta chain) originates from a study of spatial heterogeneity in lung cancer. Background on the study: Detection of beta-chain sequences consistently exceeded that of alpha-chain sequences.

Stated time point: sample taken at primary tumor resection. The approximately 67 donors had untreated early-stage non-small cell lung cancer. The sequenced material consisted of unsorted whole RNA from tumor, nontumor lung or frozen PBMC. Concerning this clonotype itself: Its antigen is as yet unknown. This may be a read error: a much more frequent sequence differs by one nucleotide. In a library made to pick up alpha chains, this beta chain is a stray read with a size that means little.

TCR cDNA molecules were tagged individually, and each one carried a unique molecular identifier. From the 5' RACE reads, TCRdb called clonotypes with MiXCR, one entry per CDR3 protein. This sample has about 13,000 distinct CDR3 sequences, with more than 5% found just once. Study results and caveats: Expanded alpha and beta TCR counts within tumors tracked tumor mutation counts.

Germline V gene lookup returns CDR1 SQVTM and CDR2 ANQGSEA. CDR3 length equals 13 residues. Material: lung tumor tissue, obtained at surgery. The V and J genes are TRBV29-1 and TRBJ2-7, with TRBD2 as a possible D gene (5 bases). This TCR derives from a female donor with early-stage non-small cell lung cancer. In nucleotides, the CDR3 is TGCAGCGTTGAAGACCCCCTAGAGGGAGAGCATTACTTC. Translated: CSVEDPLEGEHYF.